Here is one T cell receptor beta chain with its context. The CDR3 has 13 residues. V lost 3 bases and J lost 6, with 11 bases in between. Germline CDR1 is MNHEY and CDR2 is SVGAGI. The sample belongs to a study of T cell repertoires in cytomegalovirus infection. A single record per CDR3 protein comes from TCRdb applying MiXCR to the reads. The sample includes about 440,000 distinct CDR3 sequences, 31% of them seen just once. The chain employs TRBV6-5 and TRBJ1-2, with D unclear. The clonotype was recovered from a human donor in good health (CMV status not recorded). Some clones in this sample may be carry-over from other donors' samples. Specimen: PBMCs. The chain's CDR3 is CASSYGGGNGYTF. The CDR3 nucleotides read TGTGCCAGCAGTTATGGCGGCGGGAATGGCTACACCTTC.